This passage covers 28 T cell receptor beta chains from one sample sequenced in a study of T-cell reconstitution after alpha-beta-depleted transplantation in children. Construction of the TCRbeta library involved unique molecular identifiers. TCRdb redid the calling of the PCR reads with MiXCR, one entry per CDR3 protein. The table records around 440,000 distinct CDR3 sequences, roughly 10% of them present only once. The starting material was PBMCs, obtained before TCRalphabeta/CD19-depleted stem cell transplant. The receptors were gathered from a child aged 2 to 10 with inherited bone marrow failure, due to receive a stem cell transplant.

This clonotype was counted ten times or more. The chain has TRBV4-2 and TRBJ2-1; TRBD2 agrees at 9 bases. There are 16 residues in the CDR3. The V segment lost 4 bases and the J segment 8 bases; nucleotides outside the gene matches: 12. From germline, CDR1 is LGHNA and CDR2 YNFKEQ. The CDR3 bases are TGTGCCAGCAGCCCGCCCAATCTAGCGGGATATGATGAGCAGTTCTTC. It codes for CASSPPNLAGYDEQFF.

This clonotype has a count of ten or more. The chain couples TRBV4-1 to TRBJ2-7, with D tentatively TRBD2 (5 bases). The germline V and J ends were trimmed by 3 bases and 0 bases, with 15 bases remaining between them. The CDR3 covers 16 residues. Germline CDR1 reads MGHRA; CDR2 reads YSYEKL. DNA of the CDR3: TGCGCCAGCAGCCACCCCGGACGGGAAGGCTCCTACGAGCAGTACTTC. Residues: CASSHPGREGSYEQYF.

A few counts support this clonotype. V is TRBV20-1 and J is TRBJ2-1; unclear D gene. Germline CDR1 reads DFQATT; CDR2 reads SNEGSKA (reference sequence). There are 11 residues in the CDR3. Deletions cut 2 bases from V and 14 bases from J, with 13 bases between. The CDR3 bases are TGCAGTGCTAGACGATTAATGCTAGAGTTCTTC. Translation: CSARRLMLEFF.

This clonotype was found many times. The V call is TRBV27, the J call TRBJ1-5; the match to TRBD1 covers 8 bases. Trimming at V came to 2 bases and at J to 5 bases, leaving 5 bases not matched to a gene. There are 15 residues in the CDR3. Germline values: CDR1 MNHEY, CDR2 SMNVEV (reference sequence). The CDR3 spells CASSLSPDRDQPQHF. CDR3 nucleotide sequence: TGTGCCAGCAGTTTAAGCCCGGACAGGGATCAGCCCCAGCATTTT.

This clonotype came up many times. CDR3 protein: CATSESVSYEQYF. DNA for the CDR3: TGTGCCACCTCCGAGTCAGTATCCTACGAGCAGTACTTC. V is TRBV15 and J is TRBJ2-7; no firm D call. Trimming pared 8 bases from V and 1 base from J, leaving 12 bases between. Germline-derived CDR1 and CDR2 are LNHNV and YYDKDF (reference sequence). The CDR3 length is 13 residues.

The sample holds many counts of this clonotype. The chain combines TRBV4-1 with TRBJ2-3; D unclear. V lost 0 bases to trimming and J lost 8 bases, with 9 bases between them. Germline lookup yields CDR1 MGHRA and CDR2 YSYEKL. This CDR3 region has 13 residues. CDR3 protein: CASSQEGRSTQYF. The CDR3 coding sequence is TGCGCCAGCAGCCAAGAGGGCCGCTCTACGCAGTATTTT.

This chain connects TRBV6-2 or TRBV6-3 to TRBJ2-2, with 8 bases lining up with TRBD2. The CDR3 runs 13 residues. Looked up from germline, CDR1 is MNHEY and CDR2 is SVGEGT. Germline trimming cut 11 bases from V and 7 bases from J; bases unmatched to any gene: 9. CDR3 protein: CAGGLAGGGELFF. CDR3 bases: TGTGCCGGCGGACTAGCTGGAGGCGGGGAGCTGTTTTTT.

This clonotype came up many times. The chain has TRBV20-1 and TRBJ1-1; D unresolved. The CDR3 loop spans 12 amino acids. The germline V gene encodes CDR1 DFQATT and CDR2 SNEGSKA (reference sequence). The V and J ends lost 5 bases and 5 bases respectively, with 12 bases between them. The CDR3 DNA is TGCAGTGCTGGGAGTAGGGAAACTGAAGCTTTCTTT. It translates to CSAGSRETEAFF.

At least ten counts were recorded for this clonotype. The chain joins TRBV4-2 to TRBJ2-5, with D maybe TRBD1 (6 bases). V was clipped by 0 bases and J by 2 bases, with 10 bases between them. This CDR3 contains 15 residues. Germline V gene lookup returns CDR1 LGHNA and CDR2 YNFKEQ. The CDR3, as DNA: TGTGCCAGCAGCCAAGATGGACAGCTTCAAGAGACCCAGTACTTC. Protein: CASSQDGQLQETQYF.

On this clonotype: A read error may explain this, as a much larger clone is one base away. CDR3 nucleotide sequence: TGTGCCACCAGTGTCCCGGGACTAGCGGCCGCCGGGGAGCTGTATTTT. It yields the protein CATSVPGLAAAGELYF. V and J are TRBV24-1 and TRBJ2-2; 11 nucleotides agree with TRBD2. CDR3 length: 16 amino acids. Per germline, CDR1 KGHDR and CDR2 SFDVKD.

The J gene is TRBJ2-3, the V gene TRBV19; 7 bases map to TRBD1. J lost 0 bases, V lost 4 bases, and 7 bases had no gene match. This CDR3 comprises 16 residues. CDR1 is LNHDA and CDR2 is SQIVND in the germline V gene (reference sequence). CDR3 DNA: TGTGCCAGTAGTACGGGACAGCGTTCTAGCACAGATACGCAGTATTTT. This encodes CASSTGQRSSTDTQYF.

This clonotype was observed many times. The CDR3 coding sequence is TGTGCCAGCAGCCCCCCAAAGCCAGATACGCAGTATTTT. Translation: CASSPPKPDTQYF. The genes are TRBV7-9 and TRBJ2-3; D call uncertain. With 5 bases removed from V and 4 bases from J, the gap between germline ends came to 10 bases. Germline loops: CDR1 SEHNR, CDR2 FQNEAQ (reference sequence). The CDR3 runs 13 residues.

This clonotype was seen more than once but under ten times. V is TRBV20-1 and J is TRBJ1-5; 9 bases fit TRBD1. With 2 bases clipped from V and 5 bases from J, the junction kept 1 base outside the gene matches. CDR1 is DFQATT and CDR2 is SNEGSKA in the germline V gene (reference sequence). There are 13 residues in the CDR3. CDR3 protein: CSARRTGDQPQHF. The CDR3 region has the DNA TGCAGTGCTAGAAGGACAGGGGATCAGCCCCAGCATTTT.

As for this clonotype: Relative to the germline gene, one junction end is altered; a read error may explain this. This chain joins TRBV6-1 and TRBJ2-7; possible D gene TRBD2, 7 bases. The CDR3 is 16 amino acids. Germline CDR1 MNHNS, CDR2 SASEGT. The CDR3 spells CASKWGEGVWVYERYF. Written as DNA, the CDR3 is TGTGCCAGCAAGTGGGGGGAGGGGGTTTGGGTCTACGAGCGGTACTTC.

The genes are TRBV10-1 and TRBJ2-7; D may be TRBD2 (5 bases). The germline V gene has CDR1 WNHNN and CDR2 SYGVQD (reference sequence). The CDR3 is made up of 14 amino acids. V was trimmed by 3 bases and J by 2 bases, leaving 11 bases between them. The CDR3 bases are TGCGCCAGCAGTGATGGCGGGTTGGCCTACGAGCAGTACTTC. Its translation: CASSDGGLAYEQYF.

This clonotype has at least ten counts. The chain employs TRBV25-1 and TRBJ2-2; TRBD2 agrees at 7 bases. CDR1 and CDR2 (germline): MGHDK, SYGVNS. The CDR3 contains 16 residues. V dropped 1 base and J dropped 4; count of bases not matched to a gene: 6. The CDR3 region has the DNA TGTGCCAGCAGTGAATGGGAGGGCTCGGGCACCGGGGAGCTGTTTTTT. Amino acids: CASSEWEGSGTGELFF.

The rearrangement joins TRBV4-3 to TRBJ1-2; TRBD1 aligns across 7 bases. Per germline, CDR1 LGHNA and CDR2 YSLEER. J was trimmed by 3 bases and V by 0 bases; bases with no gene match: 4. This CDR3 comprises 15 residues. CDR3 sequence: CASSQDSGTDYGYTF. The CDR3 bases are TGCGCCAGCAGCCAAGACTCCGGGACAGACTATGGCTACACCTTC.

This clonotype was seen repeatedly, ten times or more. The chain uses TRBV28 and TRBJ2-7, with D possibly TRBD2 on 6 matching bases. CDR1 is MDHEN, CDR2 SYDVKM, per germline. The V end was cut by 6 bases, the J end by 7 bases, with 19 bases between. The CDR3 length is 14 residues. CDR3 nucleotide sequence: TGTGCCAGCAGCCCCGGGACTGGGTTCTCGGAGCAGTACTTC. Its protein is CASSPGTGFSEQYF. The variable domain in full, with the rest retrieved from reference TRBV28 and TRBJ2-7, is DVKVTQSSRYLVKRTGEKVFLECVQDMDHENMFWYRQDPGLGLRLIYFSYDVKMKEKGDIPEGYSVSREKKERFSLILESASTNQTSMYLCASSPGTGFSEQYFGPGTRLTVT.

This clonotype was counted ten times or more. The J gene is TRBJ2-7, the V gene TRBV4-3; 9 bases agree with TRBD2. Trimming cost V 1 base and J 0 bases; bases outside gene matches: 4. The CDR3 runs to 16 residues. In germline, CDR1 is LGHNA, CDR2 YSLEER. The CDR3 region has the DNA TGCGCCAGCAGCCAAGGTAGTAGCGGGGGCTCCTACGAGCAGTACTTC. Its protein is CASSQGSSGGSYEQYF.

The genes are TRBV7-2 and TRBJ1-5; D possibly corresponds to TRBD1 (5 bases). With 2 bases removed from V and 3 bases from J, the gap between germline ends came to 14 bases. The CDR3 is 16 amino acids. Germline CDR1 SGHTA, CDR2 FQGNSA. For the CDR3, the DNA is TGTGCCAGCAGCTTATCAGGGCGGGGCAACAATCAGCCCCAGCATTTT. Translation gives CASSLSGRGNNQPQHF.

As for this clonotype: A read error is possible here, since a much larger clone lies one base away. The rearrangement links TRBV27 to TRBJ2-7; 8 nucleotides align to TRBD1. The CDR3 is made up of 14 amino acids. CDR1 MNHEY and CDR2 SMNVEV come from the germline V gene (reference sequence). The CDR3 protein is CASSFDRGTYGQYF. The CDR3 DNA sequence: TGTGCCAGCAGTTTCGACAGGGGCACCTACGGGCAGTACTTC.

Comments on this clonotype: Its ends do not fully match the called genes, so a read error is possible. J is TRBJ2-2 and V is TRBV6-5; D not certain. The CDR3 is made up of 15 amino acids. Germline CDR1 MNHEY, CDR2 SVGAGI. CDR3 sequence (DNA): TGTGCCAGCAGTTCCGGGCCAACGAACACCTGGGAGCTGTTTTTT. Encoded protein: CASSSGPTNTWELFF.

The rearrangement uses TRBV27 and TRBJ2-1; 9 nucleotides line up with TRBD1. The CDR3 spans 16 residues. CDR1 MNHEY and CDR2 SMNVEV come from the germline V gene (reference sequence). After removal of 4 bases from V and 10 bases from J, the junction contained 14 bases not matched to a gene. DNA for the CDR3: TGTGCCAGCAGTTCTTTCCTCGGGACAGGGACAAGAGAGCAGTTCTTC. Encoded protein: CASSSFLGTGTREQFF.

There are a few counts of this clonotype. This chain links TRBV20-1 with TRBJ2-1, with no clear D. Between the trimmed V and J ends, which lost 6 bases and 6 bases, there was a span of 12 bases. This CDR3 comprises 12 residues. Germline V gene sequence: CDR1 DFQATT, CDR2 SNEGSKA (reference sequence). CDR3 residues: CSAANHVNEQFF. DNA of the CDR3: TGCAGTGCGGCGAATCATGTCAATGAGCAGTTCTTC.

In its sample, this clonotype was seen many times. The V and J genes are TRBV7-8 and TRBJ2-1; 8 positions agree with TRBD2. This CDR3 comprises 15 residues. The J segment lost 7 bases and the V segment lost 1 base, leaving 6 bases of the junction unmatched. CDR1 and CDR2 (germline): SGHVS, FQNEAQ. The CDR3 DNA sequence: TGTGCCAGCAGCTTAGGGCTCGGGAGGGCTAATGAGCAGTTCTTC. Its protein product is CASSLGLGRANEQFF. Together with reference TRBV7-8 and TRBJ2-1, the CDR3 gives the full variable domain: GAGVSQSPRYKVAKRGQDVALRCDPISGHVSLFWYQQALGQGPEFLTYFQNEAQLDKSGLPSDRFFAERPEGSVSTLKIQRTQQEDSAVYLCASSLGLGRANEQFFGPGTRLTVL.

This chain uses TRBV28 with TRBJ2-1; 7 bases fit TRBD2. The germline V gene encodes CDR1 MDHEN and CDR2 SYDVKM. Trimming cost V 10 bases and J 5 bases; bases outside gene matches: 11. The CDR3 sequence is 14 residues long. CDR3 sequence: CATMTSRGDNEQFF. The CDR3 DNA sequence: TGTGCCACCATGACTAGTCGGGGGGACAATGAGCAGTTCTTC.

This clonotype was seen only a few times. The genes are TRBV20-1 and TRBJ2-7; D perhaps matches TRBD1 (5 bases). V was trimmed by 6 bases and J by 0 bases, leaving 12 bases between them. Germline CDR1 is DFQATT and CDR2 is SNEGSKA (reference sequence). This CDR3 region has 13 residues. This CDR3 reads CSARQISSYEQYF. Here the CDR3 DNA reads TGCAGTGCCAGACAGATTAGCTCCTACGAGCAGTACTTC.

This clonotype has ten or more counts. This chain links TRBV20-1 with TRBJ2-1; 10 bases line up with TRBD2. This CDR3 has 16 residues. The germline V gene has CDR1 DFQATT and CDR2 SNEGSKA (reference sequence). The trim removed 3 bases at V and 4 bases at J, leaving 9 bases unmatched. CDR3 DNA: TGCAGTGCTAGTATGACTAGCGGGCGGGCTTACAATGAGCAGTTCTTC. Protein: CSASMTSGRAYNEQFF.